This T cell receptor (beta chain) was identified in a study of cytomegalovirus exposure and HLA in healthy donors. Study-wide findings and caveats: According to a later analysis, donors in an Asian-associated ancestry cluster reportedly had fewer N-insertions than the approximately 720-donor mean.

As regards this clone: Its specificity is not known.

PCR amplification relied on 60 Vbeta primers (plus 13 Jbeta primers). Clones were sequenced by immunoSEQ multiplex PCR, and TCRdb holds only the in-frame ones, with some missing. This sample's table reports over 100,000 clones. V lost 0 bases, J lost 3 bases, and 12 bases lay in between. The CDR3 sequence is 16 residues long. Germline V gene sequence: CDR1 MNHNS, CDR2 SASEGT. This chain joins TRBV6-1 and TRBJ1-5, with D maybe TRBD1 (6 bases). Sequenced: PBMCs. This sequence originates from a man aged 25-45 years in good health and CMV-seronegative. The CDR3 loop reads CASSEALLGANQPQHF. The CDR3 DNA reads TGTGCCAGCAGTGAAGCGCTTCTGGGGGCCAATCAGCCCCAGCATTTT.